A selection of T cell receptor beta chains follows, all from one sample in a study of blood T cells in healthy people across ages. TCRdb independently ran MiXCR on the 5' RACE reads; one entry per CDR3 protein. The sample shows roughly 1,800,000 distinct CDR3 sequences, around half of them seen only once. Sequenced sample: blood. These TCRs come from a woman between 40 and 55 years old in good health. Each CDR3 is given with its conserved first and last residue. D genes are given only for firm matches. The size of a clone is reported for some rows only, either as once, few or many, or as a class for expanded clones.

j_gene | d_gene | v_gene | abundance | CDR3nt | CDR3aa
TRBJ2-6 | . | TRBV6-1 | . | TGTGCCATCCTCGGACAGACCTCTGGGGCCAACGTCCTGACTTTC | CAILGQTSGANVLTF
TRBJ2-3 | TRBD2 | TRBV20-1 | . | TGCAGTGCTAGAGAAGGACTAGCCTCCCCTCCAGATACGCAGTATTTT | CSAREGLASPPDTQYF
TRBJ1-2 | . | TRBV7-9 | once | TGTGCCAGCAGCTTATCAGGGATGCCGCCGGGCTACACCTTC | CASSLSGMPPGYTF
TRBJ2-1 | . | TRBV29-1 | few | TGCAGCGTTGAAGAACTGCTGCGGGGGCGGTACAATGAGCAGTTCTTC | CSVEELLRGRYNEQFF
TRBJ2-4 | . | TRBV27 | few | TGTGCCAGCAGTTTATCCCCCAGGGAACTAGCCAAAAACATTCAGTACTTC | CASSLSPRELAKNIQYF
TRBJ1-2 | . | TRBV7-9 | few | TGTGCCAGCAGCTTAAGACTTTATGGCTACACCTTC | CASSLRLYGYTF
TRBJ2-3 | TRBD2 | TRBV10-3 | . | TGTGCCACCGGGGACTATCCACGCACAGATACGCAGTATTTT | CATGDYPRTDTQYF
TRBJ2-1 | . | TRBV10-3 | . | TGTGCCACACGCCAGGGGAAAGTGGATGAGCAGTTCTTC | CATRQGKVDEQFF
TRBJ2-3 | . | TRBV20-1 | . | TGCAGTGCTAGAGACTTACGGGGACGAGGGGGGACAGATACGCAGTATTTT | CSARDLRGRGGTDTQYF
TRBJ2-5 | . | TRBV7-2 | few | TGTGCCAGCAGCTTAGGTTGGACAGGGAGGGACCAAGAGACCCAGTACTTC | CASSLGWTGRDQETQYF
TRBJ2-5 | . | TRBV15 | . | TGCGCCACCAACCCGGTTCGGGAACAAGCGACCCAGTACTTC | CATNPVREQATQYF
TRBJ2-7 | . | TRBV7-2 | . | TGTGCCAGCAGCCACCCGCTACCACATACCTACGAGCAGTACTTC | CASSHPLPHTYEQYF
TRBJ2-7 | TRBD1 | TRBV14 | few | TGTGCCAGCAGCCGGACAGGATTCGGCTACGAGCAGTACTTC | CASSRTGFGYEQYF
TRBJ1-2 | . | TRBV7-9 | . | TGTGCCAGCAGCTCAGCGGGGGCGTGGGTCTATGGCTACACCTTC | CASSSAGAWVYGYTF
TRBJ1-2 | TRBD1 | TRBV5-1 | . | TGCGCCAGCAGCCCGCAATCCGGGACAGGGGCCGCGAACTATGGCTACACCTTC | CASSPQSGTGAANYGYTF
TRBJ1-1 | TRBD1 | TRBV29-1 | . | TGCAGCGTTGAGGGGGACAGGGGGGAAGCTTTCTTT | CSVEGDRGEAFF
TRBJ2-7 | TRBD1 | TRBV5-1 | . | TGCGCGAGCGGACGACAGGGATCCTCCTACAATGAGCAGTACTTC | CASGRQGSSYNEQYF
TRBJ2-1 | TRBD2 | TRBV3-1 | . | TGTGCCAGCAGCCCTAGACCGACTAGCGGGGGGTGGAATGAGCAGTTCTTC | CASSPRPTSGGWNEQFF
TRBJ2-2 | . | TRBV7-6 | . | TGTGCCAGCAGCTTAGCGGCGATCGCCGGGGAGCTGTTTTTT | CASSLAAIAGELFF
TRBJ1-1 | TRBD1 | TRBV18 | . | TGTGCCAGCTCACCCCGACAGGGGACGAACACTGAAGCTTTCTTT | CASSPRQGTNTEAFF
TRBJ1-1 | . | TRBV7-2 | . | TGTGCCAGCAGCCTTATCGGGCCTGCAGGGAACACTGAAGTTTTCTTT | CASSLIGPAGNTEVFF
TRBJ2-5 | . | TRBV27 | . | TGTGCCAGCAGTGTCGGGGTTCGGGGGACCCAGTACTTC | CASSVGVRGTQYF
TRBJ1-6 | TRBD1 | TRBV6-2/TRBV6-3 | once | TGTGCCAGCAGACGACAGGGAGTGGAATCACCCCTCCACTTT | CASRRQGVESPLHF
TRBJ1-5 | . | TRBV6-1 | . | TGTGCCAGCAGTCTTAGTGGGGGATTTGAGGGCTTGAATCAGCCCCAGCATTTT | CASSLSGGFEGLNQPQHF
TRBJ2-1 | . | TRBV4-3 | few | TGCGCCAGCAGCCACCTGACTAGCTCCTACAATGAGCAGTTCTTC | CASSHLTSSYNEQFF
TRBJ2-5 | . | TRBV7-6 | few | TGTGCCAGCAGTAGACAGGGAGGGTACCAAGAGACCCAGTACTTC | CASSRQGGYQETQYF
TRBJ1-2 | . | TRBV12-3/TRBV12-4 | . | TGTGCCAGCAGTTTGGACGGAAGCTACACCTTC | CASSLDGSYTF
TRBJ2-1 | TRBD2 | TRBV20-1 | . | TGCAGTGCTAGAGATACGGGACTAGCGGGAGGTCCCAATGAGCAGTTCTTC | CSARDTGLAGGPNEQFF
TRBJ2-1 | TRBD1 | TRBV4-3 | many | TGCGCCAGCAGCCCGGGACAGCATTACAATGAGCAGTTCTTC | CASSPGQHYNEQFF
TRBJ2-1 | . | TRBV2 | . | TGTGCCAGCAGACTAGAGAGGGATGAGCAGTTCTTC | CASRLERDEQFF
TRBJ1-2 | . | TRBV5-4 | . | TGTGCCAGCAGCTTGGACCAAAAACCCTATGGCTACACCTTC | CASSLDQKPYGYTF
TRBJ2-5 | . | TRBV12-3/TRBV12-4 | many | TGTGCCAGTAACGGCCAAGGCCAAGAGACCCAGTACTTC | CASNGQGQETQYF
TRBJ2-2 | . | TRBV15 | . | TGTGCCACCAGCAGAGATCGTGGTCCCCCACTGTTTTTT | CATSRDRGPPLFF
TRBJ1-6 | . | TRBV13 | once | TGTGCCAGCAGCCTTCAGGGCAGCCCCAATTCACCCCTCCACTTT | CASSLQGSPNSPLHF
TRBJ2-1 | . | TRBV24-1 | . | TGTGCCACCAGTGACCGTGGACTTGATGAGCAGTTCTTC | CATSDRGLDEQFF
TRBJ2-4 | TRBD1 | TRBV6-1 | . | TGTGCCAGCAGTGAAAACAGGGGGCGCAGTGAGCAGTACTTC | CASSENRGRSEQYF
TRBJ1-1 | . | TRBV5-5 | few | TGTGCCAGCAGCTTGGTTACGGGACCTGAAGCTTTCTTT | CASSLVTGPEAFF
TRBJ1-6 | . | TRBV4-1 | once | TGCGCCAGCAGCCAAGCCTCCACGTTTGTTAATTCACCCCTCCACTTT | CASSQASTFVNSPLHF
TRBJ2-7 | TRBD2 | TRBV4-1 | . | TGCGCCAGCAGCCTTCGGACTAGCGGGGTCAGCTTCGTCGACGAGCAGTACTTC | CASSLRTSGVSFVDEQYF
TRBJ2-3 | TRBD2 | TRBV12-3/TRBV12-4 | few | TGTGCCAGCAGTTTTTCGGCTAGCGGGTATAGCACAGATACGCAGTATTTT | CASSFSASGYSTDTQYF
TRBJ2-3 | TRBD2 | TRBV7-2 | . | TGTGCCAGCAGCGGCAGGACTAGCGGGGGGGATACGCAGTATTTT | CASSGRTSGGDTQYF
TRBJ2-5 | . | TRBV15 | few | TGTGCCACCAGCAGAGATCAGGGGAACCAAGAGACCCAGTACTTC | CATSRDQGNQETQYF
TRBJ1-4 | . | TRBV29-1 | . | TGCAGCGTTGCGAGGGGCGGTGAAAAACTGTTTTTT | CSVARGGEKLFF
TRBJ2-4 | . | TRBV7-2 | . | TGTGCCAGCAGCTTAGAGGGGGCGGGGTGGAACATTCAGTACTTC | CASSLEGAGWNIQYF
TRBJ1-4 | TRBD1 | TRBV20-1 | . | TGCAGTGCCCCTCGGACAGGGGAGTCCCAAAAACTGTTTTTT | CSAPRTGESQKLFF
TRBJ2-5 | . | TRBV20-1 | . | TGCAGTGCTAGAGATATGAAGGACCAGGCGTCGAAGACCCAGTACTTC | CSARDMKDQASKTQYF